This entry features one TCR beta chain sequence. Its antigen is unidentified. Here immunoSEQ multiplex PCR was the method, and the copy in TCRdb shows in-frame clones only, minus some. The repertoire holds some 17,000 clones, with about 59% as singletons. The entry originates in a study of neoadjuvant anti-PD-1 for oral cavity cancer. Findings and caveats of the study: With a few patients per group, TCR findings need larger cohorts.

The V gene's germline CDR1 is SGHNT and CDR2 YYREEE (reference sequence). V was pared by 0 bases and J by 0 bases, with 16 bases between. The CDR3 runs 19 residues. This chain uses TRBV5-4 with TRBJ2-6; D might be TRBD1 (6 bases). This receptor was taken from a person between 40 and 80 years old with oral cavity squamous cell carcinoma. The sample consisted of PBMCs, taken before nivolumab (anti-PD-1) treatment. In DNA form, the CDR3 reads TGTGCCAGCAGCTTGGGAGGTGTACAGGGTAGCTCTGGGGCCAACGTCCTGACTTTC. As protein: CASSLGGVQGSSGANVLTF. The full variable domain, completed using reference TRBV5-4 and TRBJ2-6, is ETGVTQSPTHLIKTRGQQVTLRCSSQSGHNTVSWYQQALGQGPQFIFQYYREEENGRGNFPPRFSGLQFPNYSSELNVNALELDDSALYLCASSLGGVQGSSGANVLTFGAGSRLTVL.